The 9 T cell receptor beta chains below were found in one sample sequenced in a study of cytomegalovirus exposure and HLA in healthy donors. PCR was performed using 60 Vbeta and 13 Jbeta primers. Libraries were prepared by immunoSEQ multiplex PCR; TCRdb keeps only in-frame clonotypes and omits some of them. Among about 140,000 clones listed, approximately 70% were seen once. Sequenced sample: PBMCs. These receptors were collected from a woman aged 55 to 70 in good health and CMV-seropositive.

This clone occurred a few times. The V call is TRBV28, the J call TRBJ1-5, with 8 bases that match TRBD1. V was clipped by 6 bases and J by 5 bases; unmatched bases: 9. The CDR3 has 15 amino acids. From germline, CDR1 is MDHEN and CDR2 SYDVKM. The CDR3 loop is CASSLRQGIHQPQHF. In DNA form, the CDR3 reads TGTGCCAGCAGCCTAAGACAGGGGATTCATCAGCCCCAGCATTTT.

The J gene is TRBJ2-3, the V gene TRBV6-1; 9 bases are a match to TRBD2. CDR1 and CDR2 from the germline V gene are MNHNS and SASEGT. With V trimmed by 4 bases and J by 0 bases, 5 bases remained unmatched. The length of the CDR3 is 16 residues. CDR3 nucleotide sequence: TGTGCCAGCAGTGGGAGACTAGCGGATAGCACAGATACGCAGTATTTT. It codes for CASSGRLADSTDTQYF.

The chain couples TRBV29-1 to TRBJ2-3; a possible D gene is TRBD1 (9 bases). The CDR3 runs to 16 residues. The V gene's germline CDR1 is SQVTM and CDR2 ANQGSEA. Trimming pared 4 bases from V and 3 bases from J, leaving 20 bases between. CDR3 amino acids: CSVAFTGGGRTDTQYF. CDR3 nucleotide sequence: TGCAGCGTTGCCTTCACAGGGGGCGGGAGGACAGATACGCAGTATTTT.

This clone was seen a few times. This chain joins TRBV4-1 and TRBJ1-1, with 7 nucleotides matching TRBD1. In germline, CDR1 is MGHRA, CDR2 YSYEKL. This CDR3 region has 15 residues. The J segment lost 6 bases and the V segment lost 4 bases, leaving 11 bases of the junction unmatched. The CDR3 nucleotides read TGCGCCAGCAGCCTCCACGTGCAGGGGGAGGCTGAAGCTTTCTTT. This codes for CASSLHVQGEAEAFF.

The V and J genes are TRBV19 and TRBJ2-7; possible D gene TRBD2, 6 bases. V was pared by 1 base and J by 3 bases, with 13 bases between. Germline values: CDR1 LNHDA, CDR2 SQIVND (reference sequence). This CDR3 region has 15 residues. CDR3 sequence: CASSIGVGGVYEQYF. The CDR3 DNA is TGTGCCAGTAGTATAGGAGTCGGCGGGGTCTACGAGCAGTACTTC.

This clone was seen a handful of times. The CDR3 DNA sequence: TGTGCCAGCAGCTTAGTGGCGGGAGGCATTGGGGAGACCCAGTACTTC. Its protein product is CASSLVAGGIGETQYF. The chain couples TRBV7-9 to TRBJ2-5, with 8 bases that match TRBD2. CDR1 is SEHNR, CDR2 FQNEAQ, per germline (reference sequence). CDR3 size: 16 residues. With 1 base clipped from V and 5 bases from J, the junction kept 9 bases outside the gene matches.

The chain carries TRBV4-1 and TRBJ2-7; TRBD2 matches at 8 bases. The V gene's germline CDR1 is MGHRA and CDR2 YSYEKL. The V gene end was trimmed by 2 bases and the J gene end by 0 bases; junction bases not matched to a gene: 3. CDR3 length equals 15 residues. This chain's CDR3 is CASSQPGTSSYEQYF. Here the CDR3 DNA reads TGCGCCAGCAGCCAACCCGGGACTAGCTCCTACGAGCAGTACTTC.

V gene TRBV20-1 combines with J gene TRBJ1-1; 8 nucleotides match TRBD1. The CDR3 is 11 amino acids. From germline, CDR1 is DFQATT and CDR2 SNEGSKA (reference sequence). V was pared by 6 bases and J by 7 bases, with 4 bases of the junction left unmatched. CDR3 in DNA: TGCAGTGCCACCGGGACAGGTGAAGCTTTCTTT. Translated, it gives CSATGTGEAFF.

This chain uses TRBV5-8 with TRBJ2-3; 8 bases fit TRBD2. CDR3 length equals 17 residues. CDR1 is SGHTS and CDR2 is YDEGEE in the germline V gene. The V and J ends lost 4 bases and 4 bases, in that order; junction bases with no gene match: 14. The CDR3 DNA reads as TGTGCCAGCAGCGGTAAGCGACTAGCGAAGCCCCCAGATACGCAGTATTTT. Its protein is CASSGKRLAKPPDTQYF.